The 10 T cell receptor beta chains below were found in one sample sequenced in a study of cytomegalovirus exposure and HLA in healthy donors. This PCR relied on a set of 60 Vbeta primers and 13 Jbeta primers. Generated by immunoSEQ multiplex PCR, the TCRdb table keeps only in-frame clones and is missing some. Among 180,000 or so clones listed, approximately 86% were seen once. The sample consisted of PBMCs. The receptors derive from a woman under 40 in good health and CMV-seronegative.

V usage is TRBV5-6 and J usage is TRBJ2-7; D is perhaps TRBD2 (6 bases). Trimming shortened V by 4 bases and J by 4 bases, and 12 bases separated the two germline ends. The CDR3 contains 13 residues. The germline gives CDR1 SGHDT, CDR2 YYEEEE. As DNA, the CDR3 is TGTGCCAGCAGCCGCTGGGGGGAATACGAGCAGTACTTC. It codes for CASSRWGEYEQYF. Variable domain in full (rest from reference TRBV5-6 and TRBJ2-7): DAGVTQSPTHLIKTRGQQVTLRCSPKSGHDTVSWYQQALGQGPQFIFQYYEEEERQRGNFPDRFSGHQFPNYSSELNVNALLLGDSALYLCASSRWGEYEQYFGPGTRLTVT.

The chain has TRBV6-1 and TRBJ1-1, with TRBD1 matching over 7 bases. Germline CDR1 is MNHNS and CDR2 is SASEGT. Trimming at V came to 1 base and at J to 1 base, leaving 3 bases not matched to a gene. This CDR3 is built from 15 residues. The CDR3 bases are TGTGCCAGCAGTGAAGGGGACAGACCGAACACTGAAGCTTTCTTT. Its translation: CASSEGDRPNTEAFF.

The rearrangement joins TRBV4-1 to TRBJ1-5; D remains unclear. This CDR3 contains 15 residues. Germline V lookup: CDR1 MGHRA, CDR2 YSYEKL. The V gene lost 3 bases and the J gene lost 0 bases, with 9 bases spanning the gap. CDR3 nucleotide sequence: TGCGCCAGCAGCCACACGGTTGATAGCAATCAGCCCCAGCATTTT. Translated, it gives CASSHTVDSNQPQHF.

The chain joins TRBV2 to TRBJ2-5; D remains unclear. Trimming took 3 bases from V and 7 from J, leaving 6 bases between them. This CDR3 has 11 residues. The germline CDR1 and CDR2 sequences are SNHLY and FYNNEI. The CDR3 bases are TGTGCCAGCAGTGATCTAGGGACCCAGTACTTC. This gives the protein CASSDLGTQYF.

The chain recombines TRBV5-1 with TRBJ2-2; D remains unclear. The V and J ends lost 3 bases and 0 bases respectively, with 6 bases between them. Germline V gene lookup returns CDR1 SGHRS and CDR2 YFSETQ. The CDR3 has 14 residues. The CDR3 loop reads CASSSDTNTGELFF. The CDR3 nucleotides are TGCGCCAGCAGCTCCGACACGAACACCGGGGAGCTGTTTTTT.

The rearrangement uses TRBV11-2 and TRBJ1-4, with D perhaps TRBD1 (5 bases). The ends were cut back, 6 bases at V and 0 bases at J, with 11 bases in the middle. In germline, CDR1 is SGHAT, CDR2 FQNNGV. CDR3 length equals 15 residues. DNA of the CDR3: TGTGCCAGCAGAAAAAGACAGACAACTAATGAAAAACTGTTTTTT. Encoded protein: CASRKRQTTNEKLFF.

The chain has TRBV28 and TRBJ2-7; D gene unclear. This CDR3 is built from 15 residues. Deletions cut 1 base from V and 2 bases from J, with 12 bases between. CDR1 is MDHEN, CDR2 SYDVKM, per germline. The CDR3 sequence: CASSLSFRRAYEQYF. CDR3 in DNA: TGTGCCAGCAGTTTATCCTTCCGCCGGGCCTACGAGCAGTACTTC.

This clone has only a few counts. J is TRBJ1-1 and V is TRBV28; D is unclear. CDR1 MDHEN and CDR2 SYDVKM come from the germline V gene. The CDR3 extends over 15 amino acids. Trimming took 3 bases from V and 1 from J, leaving 12 bases between them. The DNA of the CDR3 is TGTGCCAGCAGTTTGGTGTGGCGGGGGAACACTGAAGCTTTCTTT. This translates into CASSLVWRGNTEAFF. Together with reference TRBV28 and TRBJ1-1, the CDR3 gives the full variable domain: DVKVTQSSRYLVKRTGEKVFLECVQDMDHENMFWYRQDPGLGLRLIYFSYDVKMKEKGDIPEGYSVSREKKERFSLILESASTNQTSMYLCASSLVWRGNTEAFFGQGTRLTVV.

V usage is TRBV11-3 and J usage is TRBJ2-7; 11 nucleotides line up with TRBD1. V dropped 1 base and J dropped 3; count of bases not matched to a gene: 5. This CDR3 region has 16 residues. Per germline, CDR1 SGHNT and CDR2 YENEEA. The CDR3 protein is CASSLGGTGGIYEQYF. CDR3 nucleotides: TGTGCCAGCAGCTTAGGAGGGACAGGGGGTATCTACGAGCAGTACTTC.

The rearrangement uses TRBV7-2 and TRBJ2-2; 7 bases map to TRBD1. The ends lost 1 base at V and 5 bases at J; junction bases unmatched: 4. This CDR3 is 15 amino acids long. Germline V CDR1 and CDR2: SGHTA, FQGNSA. CDR3 sequence: CASSLVSQGTGELFF. The CDR3 nucleotides are TGTGCCAGCAGCTTAGTTTCACAGGGGACCGGGGAGCTGTTTTTT. The whole variable domain, remainder taken from reference TRBV7-2 and TRBJ2-2, is GAGVSQSPSNKVTEKGKDVELRCDPISGHTALYWYRQSLGQGLEFLIYFQGNSAPDKSGLPSDRFSAERTGGSVSTLTIQRTQQEDSAVYLCASSLVSQGTGELFFGEGSRLTVL.